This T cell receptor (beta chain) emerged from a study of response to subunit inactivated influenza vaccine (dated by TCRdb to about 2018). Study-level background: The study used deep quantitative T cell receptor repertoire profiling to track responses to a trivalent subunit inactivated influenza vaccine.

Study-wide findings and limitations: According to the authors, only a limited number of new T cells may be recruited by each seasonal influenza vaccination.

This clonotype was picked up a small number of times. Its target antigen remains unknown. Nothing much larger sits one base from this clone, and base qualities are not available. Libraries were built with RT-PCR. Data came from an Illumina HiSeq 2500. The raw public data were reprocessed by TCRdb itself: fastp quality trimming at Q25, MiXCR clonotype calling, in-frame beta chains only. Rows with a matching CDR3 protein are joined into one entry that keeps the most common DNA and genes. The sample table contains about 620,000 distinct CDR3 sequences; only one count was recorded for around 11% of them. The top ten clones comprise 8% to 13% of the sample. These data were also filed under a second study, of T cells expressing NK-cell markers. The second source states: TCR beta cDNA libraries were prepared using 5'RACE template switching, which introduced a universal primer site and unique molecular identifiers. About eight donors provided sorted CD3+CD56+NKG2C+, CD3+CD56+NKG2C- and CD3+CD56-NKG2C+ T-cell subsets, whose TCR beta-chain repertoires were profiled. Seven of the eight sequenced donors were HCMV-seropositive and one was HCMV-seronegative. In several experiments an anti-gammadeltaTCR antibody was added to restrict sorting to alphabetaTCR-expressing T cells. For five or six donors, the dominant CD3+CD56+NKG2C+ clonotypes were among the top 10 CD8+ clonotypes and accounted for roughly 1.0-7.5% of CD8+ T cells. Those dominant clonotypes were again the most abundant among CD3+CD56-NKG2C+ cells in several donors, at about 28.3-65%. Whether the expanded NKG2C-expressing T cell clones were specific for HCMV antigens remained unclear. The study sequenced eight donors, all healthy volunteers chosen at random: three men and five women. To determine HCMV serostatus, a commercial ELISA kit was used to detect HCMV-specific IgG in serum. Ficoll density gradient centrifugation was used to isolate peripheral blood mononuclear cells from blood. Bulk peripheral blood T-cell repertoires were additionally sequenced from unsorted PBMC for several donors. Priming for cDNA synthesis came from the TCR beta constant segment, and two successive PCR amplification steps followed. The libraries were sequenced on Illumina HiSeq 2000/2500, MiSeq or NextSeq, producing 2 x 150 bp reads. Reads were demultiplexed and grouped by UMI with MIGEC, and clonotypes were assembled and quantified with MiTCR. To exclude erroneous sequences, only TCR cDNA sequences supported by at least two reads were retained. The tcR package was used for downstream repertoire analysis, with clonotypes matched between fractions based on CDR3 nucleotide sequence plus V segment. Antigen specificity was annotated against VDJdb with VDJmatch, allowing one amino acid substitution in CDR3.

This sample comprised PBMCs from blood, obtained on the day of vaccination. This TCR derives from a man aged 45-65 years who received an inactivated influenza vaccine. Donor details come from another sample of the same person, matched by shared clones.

DNA sequence: TGTGCCAGCAGCCATTCTAGCGGGGGGATTATAGATACGCAGTATTTT. This is translated as CASSHSSGGIIDTQYF. The rearranged chain carries TRBV4-2 and TRBJ2-3, with TRBD2 matching 11 junction bases. The germline V gene specifies LGHNA as CDR1 and YNFKEQ as CDR2. From cysteine to phenylalanine, the CDR3 is 16 amino acids long. Only CDR3 DNA is held: 48 bases, read in frame from base 1. Germline trimming amounts to 3 bases on V and 5 bases on J, with 7 as the count of junction bases outside the gene matches.